This TCR beta chain was sequenced in a study of T-cell reconstitution after alpha-beta-depleted transplantation in children. The TCRbeta library was prepared with unique molecular identifiers. TCRdb re-called the PCR reads through MiXCR, storing one row per CDR3 protein. The sample includes some 640,000 distinct CDR3 sequences, about 15% seen only once; the top ten take 0.8% to 1.1%. Germline V gives CDR1 MNHEY, CDR2 SMNVEV (reference sequence). CDR3 length equals 13 residues. V shed 5 bases and J shed 1 base, with 5 bases lying between them. The sample holds many counts of this clonotype. V gene TRBV27 combines with J gene TRBJ2-2; D remains unclear. The sequence was obtained from a human donor who donated a stem cell graft to a child with acute myeloid leukemia. Specimen: PBMCs from the stem cell graft donor, collected from the stem cell graft. CDR3 amino acids: CASSRKNTGELFF. The CDR3 DNA sequence: TGTGCCAGCAGTAGAAAGAACACCGGGGAGCTGTTTTTT.